The 16 T cell receptor beta chains below come from one sample, sequenced in a study of cytomegalovirus exposure and HLA in healthy donors. This PCR relied on a set of 60 Vbeta primers and 13 Jbeta primers. The method was immunoSEQ multiplex PCR; TCRdb's version includes in-frame clones alone and lacks a portion of them. Here the sample spans tens of thousands of clones, roughly three quarters being singletons. The specimen was PBMCs. The receptors derive from a man aged 30 to 45 in good health and CMV-seronegative.

The chain employs TRBV4-1 and TRBJ2-5; maybe TRBD2 (5 bases). V dropped 3 bases and J dropped 8 bases, with 13 bases sitting between them. CDR1 MGHRA and CDR2 YSYEKL come from the germline V gene. This CDR3 spans 13 amino acids. CDR3 sequence: CASSQLRPGTQYF. The CDR3, as DNA: TGCGCCAGCAGCCAGTTAAGACCGGGAACCCAGTACTTC.

The rearrangement uses TRBV2 and TRBJ1-2; D gene ambiguous. V lost 3 bases and J lost 5, with 10 bases in between. The CDR3 is made up of 13 amino acids. Germline-derived CDR1 and CDR2 are SNHLY and FYNNEI. CDR3 sequence: CASSDRPGYGYTF. The CDR3 nucleotides read TGTGCCAGCAGTGATCGACCGGGGTATGGCTACACCTTC.

The rearrangement links TRBV18 to TRBJ1-2, with D perhaps TRBD1 (6 bases). V was clipped by 3 bases and J by 7 bases, with 18 bases between them. The CDR3 extends over 15 amino acids. CDR1 is KGHSH and CDR2 is LQKENI in the germline V gene. CDR3 nucleotides: TGTGCCAGCTCACCGCAGGACAGTGGTGAGGGTGGCTACACCTTC. Residues: CASSPQDSGEGGYTF.

This clone came up a few times. This chain connects TRBV4-1 to TRBJ1-1, with a tentative D call TRBD1 (5 bases). V was trimmed by 2 bases and J by 3 bases, leaving 16 bases between them. This CDR3 is 16 amino acids long. CDR1 and CDR2 from the germline V gene are MGHRA and YSYEKL. As DNA, the CDR3 is TGCGCCAGCAGCCAACCGGGGGGAGCTACGGACACTGAAGCTTTCTTT. Amino acids: CASSQPGGATDTEAFF.

The rearrangement uses TRBV7-2 and TRBJ2-1; TRBD1 matches at 7 bases. J gave up 7 bases and V 6 bases, and 12 bases lay outside the gene matches. The CDR3 extends over 15 amino acids. Germline V gene lookup returns CDR1 SGHTA and CDR2 FQGNSA. The CDR3 sequence is CASRLNRQGQNEQFF. The DNA for the CDR3 is TGTGCCAGCAGACTAAACAGACAGGGCCAGAATGAGCAGTTCTTC.

The chain uses TRBV28 and TRBJ1-2; 8 bases agree with TRBD1. This CDR3 comprises 18 residues. The junction had 14 bases not matched to a gene; V was cut back by 5 bases and J by 0 bases. The germline gives CDR1 MDHEN, CDR2 SYDVKM. CDR3 nucleotide sequence: TGTGCCAGCAGTGTTCCGGGACAGGTGACAAGAGCTAACTATGGCTACACCTTC. It codes for CASSVPGQVTRANYGYTF.

The rearrangement uses TRBV10-3 and TRBJ1-5, with TRBD1 as a possible D gene (5 bases). The V end lost 10 bases, the J end lost 1 base, and 17 bases lay between the germline ends. The CDR3 spans 15 residues. Germline-derived CDR1 and CDR2 are ENHRY and SYGVKD. CDR3 in amino acids: CATAPRERSNQPQHF. The CDR3 region has the DNA TGTGCCACCGCCCCCAGGGAAAGGAGCAATCAGCCCCAGCATTTT.

This clone was counted between two and nine times. V is TRBV28 and J is TRBJ2-5; D remains unclear. The CDR3 length is 16 residues. Germline V gene sequence: CDR1 MDHEN, CDR2 SYDVKM. The V end lost 6 bases, the J end lost 6 bases, and 23 bases lay between the germline ends. The CDR3 sequence: CASSPGEVLAKKTQYF. For the CDR3, the DNA is TGTGCCAGCAGCCCCGGAGAGGTCCTCGCCAAGAAGACCCAGTACTTC.

The chain couples TRBV6-5 to TRBJ2-7; 12 bases line up with TRBD2. Looked up from germline, CDR1 is MNHEY and CDR2 is SVGAGI. The CDR3 totals 14 residues. J was trimmed by 4 bases and V by 5 bases; bases with no gene match: 3. DNA for the CDR3: TGTGCCAGCAGTAGACTAGCGGGGGCATACGAGCAGTACTTC. It specifies CASSRLAGAYEQYF.

J is TRBJ2-4 and V is TRBV5-1, with 7 positions matching TRBD2. CDR3 length equals 16 residues. Trimming took 1 base from V and 6 from J; bases not matched to a gene: 10. In germline, CDR1 is SGHRS, CDR2 YFSETQ. The CDR3 reads CASSLFLGGSGNIQYF. The CDR3 DNA is TGCGCCAGCAGCTTGTTCCTCGGGGGGTCAGGAAACATTCAGTACTTC.

The CDR3 reads CASSSGTLTGELFF. DNA of the CDR3: TGTGCCAGCAGCTCCGGGACTTTGACCGGGGAGCTGTTTTTT. The chain recombines TRBV7-9 with TRBJ2-2; D is possibly TRBD2 (6 bases). From germline, CDR1 is SEHNR and CDR2 FQNEAQ (reference sequence). The CDR3 totals 14 residues. V was trimmed by 4 bases and J by 5 bases, leaving 11 bases between them.

The chain recombines TRBV6-1 with TRBJ2-5; 7 bases align to TRBD2. The CDR3 has 15 residues. V lost 1 base and J lost 4; bases outside the gene matches: 6. Germline assignment: CDR1 MNHNS and CDR2 SASEGT. The CDR3 nucleotides read TGTGCCAGCAGTGAAGTCGGGGGAGGGCGAGAGACCCAGTACTTC. This gives the protein CASSEVGGGRETQYF.

This chain connects TRBV6-1 to TRBJ1-5; tentative D call: TRBD1 (5 bases). This CDR3 is 14 amino acids long. Per the germline V gene, CDR1 is MNHNS and CDR2 is SASEGT. The V gene lost 5 bases and the J gene lost 0 bases, with 8 bases spanning the gap. The CDR3, as DNA: TGTGCCAGCAGTTTACAGGATAGCAATCAGCCCCAGCATTTT. Its translation is CASSLQDSNQPQHF.

The CDR3 protein is CSAEPGGDNEQFF. CDR3 sequence (DNA): TGCAGCGCCGAACCGGGGGGGGATAATGAGCAGTTCTTC. V and J are TRBV29-1 and TRBJ2-1; 8 nucleotides match TRBD2. The CDR3 sequence is 13 residues long. From germline, CDR1 is SQVTM and CDR2 ANQGSEA. V dropped 7 bases and J dropped 7; count of bases not matched to a gene: 9.

The chain is built from TRBV10-1 and TRBJ1-5; D is uncertain. This CDR3 contains 11 residues. V lost 6 bases and J 7 bases, leaving 7 bases between the germline ends. CDR1 and CDR2 (germline): WNHNN, SYGVQD (reference sequence). The CDR3 nucleotides are TGCGCCAGCAGATCGGTCCAGCCCCAGCATTTT. The encoded protein is CASRSVQPQHF.

The rearrangement links TRBV7-6 to TRBJ2-7; 7 positions agree with TRBD1. CDR1 and CDR2 (germline): SGHVS, FNYEAQ. Germline trimming cut 8 bases from V and 3 bases from J; bases unmatched to any gene: 7. This CDR3 contains 13 residues. CDR3 amino acids: CASVAWDSYEQYF. The DNA of the CDR3 is TGTGCCAGCGTAGCTTGGGACAGCTACGAGCAGTACTTC. The entire variable domain, with the rest obtained from reference TRBV7-6 and TRBJ2-7, is as follows: GAGVSQSPRYKVTKRGQDVALRCDPISGHVSLYWYRQALGQGPEFLTYFNYEAQQDKSGLPNDRFSAERPEGSISTLTIQRTEQRDSAMYRCASVAWDSYEQYFGPGTRLTVT.